Presented here are 18 T cell receptor beta chains from one specimen sequenced in a study of blood T cells in healthy people across ages. Combining a sample-barcoded 5' primer with a J-beta primer mix, a second PCR ran for about 7 to 11 cycles. MiXCR, applied by TCRdb to the 5' RACE reads, yields one record per CDR3 protein. The data contain some 1.8 million distinct CDR3 sequences, about 39% of them seen just once; the ten biggest clones take up under 30%. Input material: blood. The receptors shown here come from a human donor in good health.

This clonotype has only a few counts. V is TRBV28 and J is TRBJ2-7; 7 bases match TRBD1. The CDR3 loop spans 14 amino acids. Germline CDR1 is MDHEN and CDR2 is SYDVKM. The trim removed 7 bases at V and 6 bases at J, leaving 12 bases unmatched. The CDR3 loop reads CASTTGTVFSEQYF. CDR3 sequence (DNA): TGTGCCAGCACCACCGGGACAGTTTTCTCCGAGCAGTACTTC.

This clonotype was counted only a few times. V is TRBV10-2 and J is TRBJ1-6; possible D gene TRBD1, 5 bases. CDR1 is WSHSY and CDR2 is SAAADI in the germline V gene. This CDR3 has 14 residues. With 7 bases removed from V and 6 bases from J, the gap between germline ends came to 13 bases. This chain's CDR3 is CASMEGELNSPLHF. The CDR3 nucleotides are TGCGCCAGCATGGAAGGGGAGCTTAATTCACCCCTCCACTTT.

This chain joins TRBV9 and TRBJ1-4; 7 nucleotides match TRBD1. This CDR3 has 15 amino acids. Germline CDR1 and CDR2: SGDLS and YYNGEE. The V gene end was trimmed by 4 bases and the J gene end by 3 bases; junction bases not matched to a gene: 6. The CDR3 sequence is CASSLQGFPNEKLFF. The CDR3 DNA reads TGTGCCAGCAGCCTACAGGGGTTCCCTAATGAAAAACTGTTTTTT.

The rearrangement uses TRBV4-3 and TRBJ2-5, with D possibly matching TRBD2 (6 bases). The CDR3 runs to 15 residues. Trimming left V 3 bases short and J 4 bases short, with 15 bases between. In germline, CDR1 is LGHNA, CDR2 YSLEER. The CDR3 reads CASSQGTLGGETQYF. The CDR3 DNA is TGCGCCAGCAGCCAGGGAACCCTGGGGGGAGAGACCCAGTACTTC.

CDR3 coding DNA: TGTGCCAGCAGCTTAGGGGGGACAGGGTATGACGAGCAGTACTTC. It encodes CASSLGGTGYDEQYF. This sequence joins TRBV7-2 and TRBJ2-5, with 9 bases identical to TRBD1. The assigned J gene may be wrong: the sequence end matches TRBJ2-7 better. Per the germline V gene, CDR1 is SGHTA and CDR2 is FQGNSA. The CDR3 consists of 15 residues.

V is TRBV6-2 or TRBV6-3 and J is TRBJ2-1; D perhaps matches TRBD1 (5 bases). The CDR3 covers 15 residues. Germline V gene data show CDR1 as MNHEY and CDR2 as SVGEGT. V was pared by 6 bases and J by 6 bases, with 18 bases between. The CDR3 protein is CASSLLATESNEQFF. In DNA, the CDR3 is TGTGCCAGCAGCCTCCTGGCGACAGAATCCAATGAGCAGTTCTTC.

In this sample, this clonotype turned up a few times. J is TRBJ1-2 and V is TRBV20-1, with 7 bases that match TRBD1. Germline lookup yields CDR1 DFQATT and CDR2 SNEGSKA (reference sequence). V lost 8 bases and J lost 5; bases outside the gene matches: 11. The CDR3 consists of 13 residues. CDR3 coding DNA: TGCAGTAGTCAAATTGGGACAGCTTATGGCTACACCTTC. It specifies CSSQIGTAYGYTF.

This clonotype has a count of ten or more. The chain combines TRBV27 with TRBJ2-7; TRBD2 might be the D (5 bases). This CDR3 contains 12 residues. The germline V gene encodes CDR1 MNHEY and CDR2 SMNVEV (reference sequence). V gave up 10 bases and J gave up 5 bases, with 15 bases separating them. CDR3 in DNA: TGTGCCACCAAAGGGCTAGCCCACGAGCAGTACTTC. This gives the protein CATKGLAHEQYF.

Only a few counts were recorded for this clonotype. Compared with germline, one end of the junction differs, possibly owing to a read error. The V gene is TRBV12-3 or TRBV12-4, the J gene TRBJ1-2; D is ambiguous. This CDR3 has 15 residues. CDR3 sequence (DNA): TGTGCCAGTAGTTTAGCTTGGGCAGGAGACTATGGCTACACCTTC. Residues: CASSLAWAGDYGYTF.

This clonotype was seen only once. The rearrangement links TRBV28 to TRBJ1-4; 9 bases fit TRBD1. The J segment lost 7 bases and the V segment lost 6 bases, leaving 15 bases of the junction unmatched. Looked up from germline, CDR1 is MDHEN and CDR2 is SYDVKM. The CDR3 consists of 17 residues. The CDR3 DNA sequence: TGTGCCAGCAGCAGTAGACGGACAGGGGACTCGGGTGAAAAACTGTTTTTT. Encoded protein: CASSSRRTGDSGEKLFF.

This clonotype was counted between two and nine times. J is TRBJ2-7 and V is TRBV7-8, with D possibly matching TRBD1 (5 bases). V lost 7 bases, J lost 1 base, and 11 bases lay in between. Germline CDR1 is SGHVS and CDR2 is FQNEAQ. The CDR3 is 13 residues long. CDR3 in amino acids: CASTDIPSYEQYF. The CDR3 nucleotides are TGTGCCAGCACGGACATTCCATCCTACGAGCAGTACTTC. Together with reference TRBV7-8 and TRBJ2-7, the CDR3 gives the full variable domain: GAGVSQSPRYKVAKRGQDVALRCDPISGHVSLFWYQQALGQGPEFLTYFQNEAQLDKSGLPSDRFFAERPEGSVSTLKIQRTQQEDSAVYLCASTDIPSYEQYFGPGTRLTVT.

The chain combines TRBV3-1 with TRBJ1-1; no reliable D call. Germline V lookup: CDR1 LGHDT, CDR2 YNNKEL (reference sequence). CDR3 length equals 16 residues. Trimming stripped 4 bases from V and 1 base from J, with 16 bases between. In DNA form, the CDR3 reads TGTGCCAGCAGCCCCCGGCGGAACAGTAAGAACACTGAAGCTTTCTTT. Amino acids: CASSPRRNSKNTEAFF.

This clonotype came up many times. The V gene is TRBV12-3 or TRBV12-4, the J gene TRBJ2-7; TRBD2 matches 7 bases. The V segment lost 5 bases and the J segment 3 bases; nucleotides outside the gene matches: 7. This CDR3 contains 14 residues. CDR3 nucleotides: TGTGCCAGCAGTCGTAGCGGGTATCTCTACGAGCAGTACTTC. Encoded protein: CASSRSGYLYEQYF.

This clonotype was recorded many times. This chain links TRBV15 with TRBJ2-3; 11 bases are a match to TRBD2. Trimming took 8 bases from V and 5 from J; bases not matched to a gene: 6. The CDR3 sequence is 14 residues long. Germline values: CDR1 LNHNV, CDR2 YYDKDF (reference sequence). CDR3 residues: CATSPGLAEDTQYF. The DNA for the CDR3 is TGTGCCACCTCCCCGGGACTAGCGGAAGATACGCAGTATTTT.

The chain joins TRBV28 to TRBJ2-1; 8 bases agree with TRBD1. The V gene end was trimmed by 2 bases and the J gene end by 7 bases; junction bases not matched to a gene: 7. There are 15 residues in the CDR3. Germline values: CDR1 MDHEN, CDR2 SYDVKM. CDR3 sequence: CASSLDRGYKNEQFF. Here the CDR3 DNA reads TGTGCCAGCAGTTTAGACAGGGGCTATAAGAATGAGCAGTTCTTC.

In this sample, this clonotype turned up a few times. The chain uses TRBV4-3 and TRBJ2-1; D is uncertain. Germline CDR1 reads LGHNA; CDR2 reads YSLEER. CDR3 size: 15 residues. V was trimmed by 2 bases and J by 3 bases, leaving 11 bases between them. CDR3 loop: CASSQQQSVYNEQFF. In DNA form, the CDR3 reads TGCGCCAGCAGCCAACAGCAGAGCGTCTACAATGAGCAGTTCTTC.

A few counts support this clonotype. The chain is built from TRBV27 and TRBJ2-7, with D perhaps TRBD2 (6 bases). Trimming took off 1 base at V and 3 bases at J, with 16 bases between the two ends. Germline V gene lookup returns CDR1 MNHEY and CDR2 SMNVEV (reference sequence). The CDR3 spans 16 residues. The CDR3 coding sequence is TGTGCCAGCAGTTTATATGGGCGGGGATTGGTCTACGAGCAGTACTTC. This gives the protein CASSLYGRGLVYEQYF.

A word on this clonotype: One end of the junction varies from germline; a read error may be responsible. The V and J genes are TRBV6-5 and TRBJ1-4, with no clear D. Germline loops: CDR1 MNHEY, CDR2 SVGAGI. CDR3 length: 13 amino acids. In DNA, the CDR3 is TGTGCCAGCAGTTACGGGTTGGGTGAAGAACTGTTTTTT. Protein product: CASSYGLGEELFF.